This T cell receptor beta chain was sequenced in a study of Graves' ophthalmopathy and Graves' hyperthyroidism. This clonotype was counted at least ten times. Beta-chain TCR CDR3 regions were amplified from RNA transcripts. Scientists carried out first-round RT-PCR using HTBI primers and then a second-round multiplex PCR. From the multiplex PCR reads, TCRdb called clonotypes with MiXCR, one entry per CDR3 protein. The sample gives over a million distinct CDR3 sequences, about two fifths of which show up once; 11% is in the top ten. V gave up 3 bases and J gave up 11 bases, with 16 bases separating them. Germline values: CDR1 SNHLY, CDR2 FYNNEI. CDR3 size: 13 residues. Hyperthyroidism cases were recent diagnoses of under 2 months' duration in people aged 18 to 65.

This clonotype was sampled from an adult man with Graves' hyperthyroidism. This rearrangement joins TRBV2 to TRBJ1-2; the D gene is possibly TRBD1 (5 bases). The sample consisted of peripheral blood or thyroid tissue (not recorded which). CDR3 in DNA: TGTGCCAGCAGTGATTCGGGCCCGAGGGGATACACCTTC. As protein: CASSDSGPRGYTF. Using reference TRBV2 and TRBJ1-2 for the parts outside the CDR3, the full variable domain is EPEVTQTPSHQVTQMGQEVILRCVPISNHLYFYWYRQILGQKVEFLVSFYNNEISEKSEIFDDQFSVERPDGSNFTLKIRSTKLEDSAMYFCASSDSGPRGYTFGSGTRLTVV.